This TCR beta chain stems from a study of T cell repertoires in cytomegalovirus infection. Study overall: Recently identified HLA-C-restricted and well-studied HLA-B-restricted CMV epitopes were used. Through public TCR beta signatures, both CMV infection and matching HLA type were indicated.

Between the trimmed V and J ends, which lost 7 bases and 3 bases, there was a span of 9 bases. CDR1 MNHNS and CDR2 SASEGT come from the germline V gene. The CDR3 loop spans 12 amino acids. From the reads, TCRdb called clonotypes with MiXCR, one entry per CDR3 protein. The sample includes 900,000 to 950,000 distinct CDR3 sequences, 31% seen only once; the top ten take more than 13%. Notes on this clonotype: Its specificity is not known.

Points from the study as a whole: CMV-specific TCR beta clonotypes restricted by HLA-C dominated the ex vivo response.

The receptor was derived from a human donor in good health (CMV status not recorded). Some clones in this sample may be carry-over from other donors' samples. The chain couples TRBV6-1 to TRBJ2-5; D gene uncertain. The sequencing used cultured CD8+ T cells from PBMCs, collected from culture after CMV antigen stimulation. The CDR3 region is CASTRVEETQYF. CDR3 coding DNA: TGTGCCAGCACCCGGGTGGAAGAGACCCAGTACTTC.